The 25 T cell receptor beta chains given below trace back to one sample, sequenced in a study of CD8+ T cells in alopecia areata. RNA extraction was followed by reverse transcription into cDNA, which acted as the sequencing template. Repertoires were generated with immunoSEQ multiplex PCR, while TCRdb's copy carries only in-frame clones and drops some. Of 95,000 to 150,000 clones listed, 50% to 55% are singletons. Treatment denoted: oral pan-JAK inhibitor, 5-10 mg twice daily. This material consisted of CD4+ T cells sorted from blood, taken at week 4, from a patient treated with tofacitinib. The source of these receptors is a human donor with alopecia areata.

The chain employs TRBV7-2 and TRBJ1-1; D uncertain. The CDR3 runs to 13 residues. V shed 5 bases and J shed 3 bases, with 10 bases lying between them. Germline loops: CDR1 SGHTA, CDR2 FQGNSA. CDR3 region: CASSPQRYTEAFF. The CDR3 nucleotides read TGTGCCAGCAGCCCCCAGCGTTACACTGAAGCTTTCTTT.

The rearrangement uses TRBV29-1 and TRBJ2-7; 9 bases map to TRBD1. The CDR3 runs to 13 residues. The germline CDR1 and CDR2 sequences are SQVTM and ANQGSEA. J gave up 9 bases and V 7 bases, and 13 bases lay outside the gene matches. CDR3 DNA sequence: TGCAGCGCCGCGTCCCGGGACAGGGAACGGCAGTACTTC. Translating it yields CSAASRDRERQYF.

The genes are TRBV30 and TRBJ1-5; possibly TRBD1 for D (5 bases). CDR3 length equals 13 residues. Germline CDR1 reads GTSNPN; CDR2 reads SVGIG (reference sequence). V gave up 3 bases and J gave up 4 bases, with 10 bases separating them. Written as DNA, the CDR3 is TGTGCCTGGAGCCGGGGGGAGAATCAGCCCCAGCATTTT. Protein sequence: CAWSRGENQPQHF.

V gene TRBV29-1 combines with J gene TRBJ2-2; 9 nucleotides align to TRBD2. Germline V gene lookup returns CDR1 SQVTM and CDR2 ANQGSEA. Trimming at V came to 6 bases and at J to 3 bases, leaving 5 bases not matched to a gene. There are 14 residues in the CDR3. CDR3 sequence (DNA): TGCAGCGTGAGCGGGGGGACAGACACCGGGGAGCTGTTTTTT. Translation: CSVSGGTDTGELFF.

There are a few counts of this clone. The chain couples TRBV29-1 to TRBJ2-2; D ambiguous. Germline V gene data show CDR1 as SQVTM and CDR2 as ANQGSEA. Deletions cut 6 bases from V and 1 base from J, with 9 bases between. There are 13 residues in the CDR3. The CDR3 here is CSVVSQNTGELFF. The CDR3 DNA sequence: TGCAGCGTCGTTTCCCAGAACACCGGGGAGCTGTTTTTT.

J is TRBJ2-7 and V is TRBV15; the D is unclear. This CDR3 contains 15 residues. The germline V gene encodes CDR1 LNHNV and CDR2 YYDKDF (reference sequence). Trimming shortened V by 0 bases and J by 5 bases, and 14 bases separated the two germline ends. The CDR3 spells CATSRDRGQLDEQYF. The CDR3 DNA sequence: TGTGCCACCAGCAGAGATCGAGGTCAGTTGGACGAGCAGTACTTC.

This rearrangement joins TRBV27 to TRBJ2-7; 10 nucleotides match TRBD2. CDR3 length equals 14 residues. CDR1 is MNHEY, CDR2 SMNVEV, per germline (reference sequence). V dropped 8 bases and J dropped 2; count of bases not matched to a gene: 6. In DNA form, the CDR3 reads TGTGCCAGCCGCACTAGCGGGGCCCCCTACGAGCAGTACTTC. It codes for CASRTSGAPYEQYF.

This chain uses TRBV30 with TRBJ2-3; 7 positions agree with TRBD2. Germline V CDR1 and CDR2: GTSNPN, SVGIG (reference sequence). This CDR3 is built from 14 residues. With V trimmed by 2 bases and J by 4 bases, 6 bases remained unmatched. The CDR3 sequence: CAWSTAGTADTQYF. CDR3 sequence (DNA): TGTGCCTGGAGTACAGCGGGAACGGCAGATACGCAGTATTTT.

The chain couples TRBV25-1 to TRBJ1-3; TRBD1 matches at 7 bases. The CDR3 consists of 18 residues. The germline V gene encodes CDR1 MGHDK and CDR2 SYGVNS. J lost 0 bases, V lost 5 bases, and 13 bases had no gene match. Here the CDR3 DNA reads TGTGCCAGCAGTCCTTGGAGGGAGGGGGCCTACTCTGGAAACACCATATATTTT. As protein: CASSPWREGAYSGNTIYF.

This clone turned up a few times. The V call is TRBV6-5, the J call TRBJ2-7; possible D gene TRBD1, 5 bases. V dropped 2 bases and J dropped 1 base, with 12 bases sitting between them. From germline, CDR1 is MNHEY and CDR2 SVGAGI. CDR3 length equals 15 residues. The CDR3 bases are TGTGCCAGCAGTTACCGCCCGACAGTATCCTACGAGCAGTACTTC. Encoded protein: CASSYRPTVSYEQYF.

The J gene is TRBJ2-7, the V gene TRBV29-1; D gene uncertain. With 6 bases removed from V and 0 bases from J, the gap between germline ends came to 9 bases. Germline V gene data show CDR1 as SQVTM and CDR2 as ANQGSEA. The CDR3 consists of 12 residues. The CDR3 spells CSVEQSSYEQYF. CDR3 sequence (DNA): TGCAGCGTGGAACAGAGCTCCTACGAGCAGTACTTC.

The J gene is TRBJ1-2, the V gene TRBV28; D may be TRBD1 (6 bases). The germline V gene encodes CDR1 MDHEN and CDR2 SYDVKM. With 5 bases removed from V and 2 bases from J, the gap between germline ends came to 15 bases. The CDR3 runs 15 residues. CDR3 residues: CASSTRWTDNYGYTF. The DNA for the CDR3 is TGTGCCAGCAGTACCCGATGGACAGACAACTATGGCTACACCTTC.

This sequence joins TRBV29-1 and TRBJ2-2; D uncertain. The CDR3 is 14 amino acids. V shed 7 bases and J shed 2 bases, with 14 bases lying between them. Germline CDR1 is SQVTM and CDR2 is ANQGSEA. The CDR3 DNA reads TGCAGCGCCGAAACCCCATTAAACACCGGGGAGCTGTTTTTT. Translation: CSAETPLNTGELFF.

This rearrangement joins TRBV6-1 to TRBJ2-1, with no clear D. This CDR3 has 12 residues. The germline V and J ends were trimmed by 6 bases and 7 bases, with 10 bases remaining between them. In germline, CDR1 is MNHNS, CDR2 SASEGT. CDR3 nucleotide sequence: TGTGCCAGCAGCCACTTAAATAATGAGCAGTTCTTC. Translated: CASSHLNNEQFF.

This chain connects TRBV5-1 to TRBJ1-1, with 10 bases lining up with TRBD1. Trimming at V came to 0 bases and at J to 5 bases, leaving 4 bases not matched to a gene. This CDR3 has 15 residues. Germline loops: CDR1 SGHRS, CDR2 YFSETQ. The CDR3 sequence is CASSLVGQGETEAFF. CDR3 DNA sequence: TGCGCCAGCAGCTTGGTTGGACAGGGGGAGACTGAAGCTTTCTTT.

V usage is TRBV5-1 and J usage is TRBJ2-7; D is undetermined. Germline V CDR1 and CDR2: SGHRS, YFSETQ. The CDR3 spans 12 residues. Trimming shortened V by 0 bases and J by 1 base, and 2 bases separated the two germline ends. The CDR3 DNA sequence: TGCGCCAGCAGCTTGGAGTCCTACGAGCAGTACTTC. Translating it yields CASSLESYEQYF.

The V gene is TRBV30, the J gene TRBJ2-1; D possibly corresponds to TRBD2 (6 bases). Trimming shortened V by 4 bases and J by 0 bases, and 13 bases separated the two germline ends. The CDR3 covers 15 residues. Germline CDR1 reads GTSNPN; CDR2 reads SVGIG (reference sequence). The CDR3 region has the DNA TGTGCCTGGACAAGCGGGTTAAGCTCCTACAATGAGCAGTTCTTC. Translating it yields CAWTSGLSSYNEQFF.

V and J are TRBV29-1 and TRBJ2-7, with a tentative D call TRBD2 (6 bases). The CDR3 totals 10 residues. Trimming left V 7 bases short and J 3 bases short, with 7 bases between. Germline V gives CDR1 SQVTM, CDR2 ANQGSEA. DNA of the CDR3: TGCAGCGGCGGGGACTACGAGCAGTACTTC. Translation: CSGGDYEQYF.

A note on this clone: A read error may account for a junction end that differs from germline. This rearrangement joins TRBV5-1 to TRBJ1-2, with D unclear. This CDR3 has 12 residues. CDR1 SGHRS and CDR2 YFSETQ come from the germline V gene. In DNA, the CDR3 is TGCGCCAGCAGCTTGGACGGGTCTGGCTTCACCTTC. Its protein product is CASSLDGSGFTF.

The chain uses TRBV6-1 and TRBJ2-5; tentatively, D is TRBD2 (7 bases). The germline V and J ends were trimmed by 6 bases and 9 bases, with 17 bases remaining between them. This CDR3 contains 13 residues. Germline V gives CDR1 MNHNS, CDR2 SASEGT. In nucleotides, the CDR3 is TGTGCCAGCAGCTCTAGCGGCCAGGGGCCCCAGTACTTC. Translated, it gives CASSSSGQGPQYF.

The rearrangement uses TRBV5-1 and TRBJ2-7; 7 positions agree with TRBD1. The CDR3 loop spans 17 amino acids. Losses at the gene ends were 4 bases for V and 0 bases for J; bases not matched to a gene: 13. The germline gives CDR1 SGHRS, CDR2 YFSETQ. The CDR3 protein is CASSPGTAVDSSYEQYF. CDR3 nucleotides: TGCGCCAGCAGCCCTGGGACAGCTGTTGACAGCTCCTACGAGCAGTACTTC.

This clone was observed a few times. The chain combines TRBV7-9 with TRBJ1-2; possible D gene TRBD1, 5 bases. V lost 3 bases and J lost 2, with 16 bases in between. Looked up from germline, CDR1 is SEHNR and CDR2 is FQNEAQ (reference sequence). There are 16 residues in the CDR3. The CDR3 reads CASSLRWGLDNYGYTF. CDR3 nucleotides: TGTGCCAGCAGCTTGCGTTGGGGCCTCGACAACTATGGCTACACCTTC. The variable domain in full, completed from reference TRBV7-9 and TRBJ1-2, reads DTGVSQNPRHKITKRGQNVTFRCDPISEHNRLYWYRQTLGQGPEFLTYFQNEAQLEKSRLLSDRFSAERPKGSFSTLEIQRTEQGDSAMYLCASSLRWGLDNYGYTFGSGTRLTVV.

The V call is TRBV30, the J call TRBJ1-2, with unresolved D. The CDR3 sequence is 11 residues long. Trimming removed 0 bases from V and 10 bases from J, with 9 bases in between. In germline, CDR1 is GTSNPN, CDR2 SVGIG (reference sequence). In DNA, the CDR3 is TGTGCCTGGAGTGTACAAGTCGCCTACACCTTC. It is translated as CAWSVQVAYTF.

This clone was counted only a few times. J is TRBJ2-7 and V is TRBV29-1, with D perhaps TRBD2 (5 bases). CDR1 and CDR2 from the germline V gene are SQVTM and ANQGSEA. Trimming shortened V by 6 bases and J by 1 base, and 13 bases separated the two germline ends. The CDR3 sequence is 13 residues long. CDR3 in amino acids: CSVRHTGSYEQYF. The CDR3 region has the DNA TGCAGCGTCAGACACACGGGGTCCTACGAGCAGTACTTC.

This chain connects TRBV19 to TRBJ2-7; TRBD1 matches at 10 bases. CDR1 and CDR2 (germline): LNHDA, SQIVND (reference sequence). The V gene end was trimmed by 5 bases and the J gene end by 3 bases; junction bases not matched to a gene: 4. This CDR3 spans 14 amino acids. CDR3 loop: CASSRTGGFYEQYF. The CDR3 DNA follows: TGTGCCAGTAGTCGGACAGGGGGATTCTACGAGCAGTACTTC.